This TCR beta chain derives from a study of Ad26.COV2.S vaccination and SARS-CoV-2 variants. Study-level information: Vaccine-arm donor from the placebo-controlled COV1001 Ad26.COV2.S trial. Into the muscle, Ad26.COV2.S was dosed once or twice, 56 days apart. Study-wide results and limits: Substantial post-vaccination breadth of spike-specific CD8+ and CD4+ T cell responses was reported.

As concerns this clone: The target antigen is unknown.

Described treatment: some 20 received Ad26.COV2.S at low or high dose, single or two shots; roughly 5 received placebo; per-sample allocation not given. Day 63 after the first vaccine or placebo injection was the time point for sampling. Ad26 vector vaccine expressed Wuhan-strain SARS-CoV-2 spike. Assay: immunoSEQ multiplex PCR; the TCRdb copy retains only in-frame clones and omits some. The sample shows some 370,000 clones, 83% of them seen only once. This CDR3 region has 15 residues. CDR1 is SGHNT, CDR2 YENEEA, per germline. V shed 5 bases, J shed 4 bases, and the junction held 7 bases outside the gene matches.

This clonotype was obtained from a person aged 18 to 59 who received the Ad26.COV2.S COVID-19 vaccine or a placebo. This chain links TRBV11-3 with TRBJ2-3; 9 nucleotides agree with TRBD1. Material: peripheral blood, obtained in a trial of Ad26.COV2.S vaccine versus placebo. CDR3: CASSPRTGVSDTQYF. CDR3 DNA: TGTGCCAGCAGCCCGCGGACAGGGGTATCAGATACGCAGTATTTT. Complete variable domain (other parts from reference TRBV11-3 and TRBJ2-3): EAGVVQSPRYKIIEKKQPVAFWCNPISGHNTLYWYLQNLGQGPELLIRYENEEAVDDSQLPKDRFSAERLKGVDSTLKIQPAELGDSAVYLCASSPRTGVSDTQYFGPGTRLTVL.